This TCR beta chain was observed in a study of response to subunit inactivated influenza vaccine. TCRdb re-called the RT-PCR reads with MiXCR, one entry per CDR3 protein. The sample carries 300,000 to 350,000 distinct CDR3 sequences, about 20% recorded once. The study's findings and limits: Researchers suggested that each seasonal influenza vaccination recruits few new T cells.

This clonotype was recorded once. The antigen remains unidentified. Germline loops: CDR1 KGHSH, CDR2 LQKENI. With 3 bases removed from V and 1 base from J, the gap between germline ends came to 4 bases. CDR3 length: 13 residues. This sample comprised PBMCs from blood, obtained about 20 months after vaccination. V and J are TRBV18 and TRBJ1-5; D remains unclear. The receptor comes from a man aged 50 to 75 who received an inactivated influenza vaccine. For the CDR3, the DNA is TGTGCCAGCTCACCCCAAAGCAATCAGCCCCAGCATTTT. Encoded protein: CASSPQSNQPQHF.